Each of the 16 T cell receptor beta chains below was sequenced from the same sample in a study of lymphopenia after photon versus proton radiotherapy. Data came from immunoSEQ multiplex PCR; TCRdb stores just in-frame clones and leaves some out. The table lists more than 45,000 clones, around 84% of them singletons. The sample in question was peripheral blood, obtained from a patient treated with proton-based radiotherapy. These receptors were taken from a man in his sixties with pancreatic cancer.

The gene calls are TRBV2 and TRBJ2-2; D is uncertain. There are 14 residues in the CDR3. Trimming removed 4 bases at V and 2 bases at J, with 8 bases between. The germline V gene encodes CDR1 SNHLY and CDR2 FYNNEI. DNA of the CDR3: TGTGCCAGCAGTGGGGTCAGAAACACCGGGGAGCTGTTTTTT. Its protein product is CASSGVRNTGELFF.

The chain uses TRBV28 and TRBJ1-5, with D hard to call. CDR1 and CDR2 (germline): MDHEN, SYDVKM. This CDR3 has 12 residues. V was pared by 10 bases and J by 7 bases, with 14 bases between. The CDR3 is CATTLVGQPQHF. For the CDR3, the DNA is TGTGCCACCACCCTCGTGGGGCAGCCCCAGCATTTT.

The chain is built from TRBV6-5 and TRBJ1-2; D is perhaps TRBD1 (5 bases). Germline V gene sequence: CDR1 MNHEY, CDR2 SVGAGI. V was cut by 1 base and J by 4 bases, with 10 bases left in between. The CDR3 is 14 residues long. Written as DNA, the CDR3 is TGTGCCAGCAGTTACTTGGACACCACCTATGGCTACACCTTC. It encodes CASSYLDTTYGYTF.

This clone showed up just once. CDR3 amino acids: CASSQGGQALNYGYTF. The CDR3 DNA reads TGTGCCAGCAGCCAAGGGGGACAGGCGCTTAACTATGGCTACACCTTC. The V gene is TRBV4-2, the J gene TRBJ1-2; TRBD1 agrees at 8 bases. Trimming at V came to 1 base and at J to 1 base, leaving 5 bases not matched to a gene. Germline CDR1 reads LGHNA; CDR2 reads YNFKEQ. The CDR3 is 16 amino acids.

V usage is TRBV7-6 and J usage is TRBJ2-7; possible D gene TRBD2, 6 bases. The V end lost 4 bases, the J end lost 1 base, and 11 bases lay between the germline ends. Germline lookup yields CDR1 SGHVS and CDR2 FNYEAQ. The length of the CDR3 is 14 residues. The CDR3 is CASSSTGSSYEQYF. The CDR3 nucleotides are TGTGCCAGCAGCTCGACCGGGAGTTCCTACGAGCAGTACTTC.

The rearrangement uses TRBV19 and TRBJ2-1; 7 bases fit TRBD2. V was clipped by 4 bases and J by 3 bases; unmatched bases: 3. CDR1 and CDR2 (germline): LNHDA, SQIVND (reference sequence). The CDR3 covers 14 residues. CDR3 residues: CASSSGRVYNEQFF. In nucleotides, the CDR3 is TGTGCCAGTAGTAGCGGGAGAGTCTACAATGAGCAGTTCTTC.

The sample holds one count of this clone. The CDR3 nucleotides read TGTGCCAGCAGAGAGGGGGAACGAACTGAAGCTTTCTTT. Translating it yields CASREGERTEAFF. The chain links TRBV2 to TRBJ1-1; D is possibly TRBD1 (6 bases). With 6 bases removed from V and 5 bases from J, the gap between germline ends came to 13 bases. The CDR3 has 13 amino acids. Germline-derived CDR1 and CDR2 are SNHLY and FYNNEI. Drawing the rest from reference TRBV2 and TRBJ1-1, the complete variable domain is EPEVTQTPSHQVTQMGQEVILRCVPISNHLYFYWYRQILGQKVEFLVSFYNNEISEKSEIFDDQFSVERPDGSNFTLKIRSTKLEDSAMYFCASREGERTEAFFGQGTRLTVV.

The chain joins TRBV6-1 to TRBJ1-5; 10 bases are shared with TRBD1. The V and J ends lost 8 bases and 4 bases, in that order; junction bases with no gene match: 5. CDR1 is MNHNS and CDR2 is SASEGT in the germline V gene. This CDR3 has 14 amino acids. The CDR3, as DNA: TGTGCCAGCCAAGACAGGGGGCAGAATCAGCCCCAGCATTTT. Residues: CASQDRGQNQPQHF.

This clone was observed a handful of times. The V and J genes are TRBV19 and TRBJ1-1; a weak D match, TRBD1 (5 bases). CDR1 and CDR2 from the germline V gene are LNHDA and SQIVND (reference sequence). The CDR3 has 18 amino acids. V dropped 5 bases and J dropped 0 bases, with 22 bases sitting between them. The CDR3 is CASSPNLLGQILNTEAFF. The CDR3 coding sequence is TGTGCCAGTAGTCCGAACCTCCTGGGGCAGATATTGAACACTGAAGCTTTCTTT. Drawing the rest from reference TRBV19 and TRBJ1-1, the complete variable domain is DGGITQSPKYLFRKEGQNVTLSCEQNLNHDAMYWYRQDPGQGLRLIYYSQIVNDFQKGDIAEGYSVSREKKESFPLTVTSAQKNPTAFYLCASSPNLLGQILNTEAFFGQGTRLTVV.

V gene TRBV5-1 combines with J gene TRBJ2-7; 14 nucleotides line up with TRBD2. Trimming removed 5 bases from V and 4 bases from J; junction bases left unmatched: 5. In germline, CDR1 is SGHRS, CDR2 YFSETQ. The CDR3 spans 15 residues. The CDR3 DNA reads TGCGCCAGCAGGGGACTAGCGGGAGATATTTACGAGCAGTACTTC. The encoded protein is CASRGLAGDIYEQYF.

This clone was seen only a few times. This chain uses TRBV7-9 with TRBJ2-5, with TRBD1 matching 8 bases. Germline V gene lookup returns CDR1 SEHNR and CDR2 FQNEAQ (reference sequence). V dropped 5 bases and J dropped 2; count of bases not matched to a gene: 10. The CDR3 runs 16 residues. CDR3 in amino acids: CASSPTWTGQQETQYF. The CDR3 nucleotides read TGTGCCAGCAGCCCGACCTGGACAGGGCAACAAGAGACCCAGTACTTC. The full variable domain, rest sourced from reference TRBV7-9 and TRBJ2-5, is DTGVSQNPRHKITKRGQNVTFRCDPISEHNRLYWYRQTLGQGPEFLTYFQNEAQLEKSRLLSDRFSAERPKGSFSTLEIQRTEQGDSAMYLCASSPTWTGQQETQYFGPGTRLLVL.

The chain employs TRBV5-1 and TRBJ2-3; 10 bases line up with TRBD2. Germline V CDR1 and CDR2: SGHRS, YFSETQ. The CDR3 runs 15 residues. With V trimmed by 3 bases and J by 1 base, 2 bases remained unmatched. The CDR3 loop reads CASSSGTSGTDTQYF. In DNA form, the CDR3 reads TGCGCCAGCAGCTCCGGGACTAGCGGCACAGATACGCAGTATTTT. The variable domain in full, completed from reference TRBV5-1 and TRBJ2-3, reads KAGVTQTPRYLIKTRGQQVTLSCSPISGHRSVSWYQQTPGQGLQFLFEYFSETQRNKGNFPGRFSGRQFSNSRSEMNVSTLELGDSALYLCASSSGTSGTDTQYFGPGTRLTVL.

The rearrangement uses TRBV28 and TRBJ2-1; weak D call: TRBD2 (6 bases). The CDR3 covers 14 residues. The V end lost 3 bases, the J end lost 9 bases, and 15 bases lay between the germline ends. Per germline, CDR1 MDHEN and CDR2 SYDVKM. CDR3 residues: CASSFGGILVEQFF. CDR3 DNA sequence: TGTGCCAGCAGTTTTGGCGGGATCTTGGTTGAGCAGTTCTTC.

The chain couples TRBV2 to TRBJ2-2; 8 bases fit TRBD1. Germline loops: CDR1 SNHLY, CDR2 FYNNEI. V lost 3 bases, J lost 7 bases, and 7 bases stayed unmatched. The CDR3 covers 15 residues. CDR3 coding DNA: TGTGCCAGCAGTGAGGGGCAGGGGGCGATCGGGGAGCTGTTTTTT. Protein sequence: CASSEGQGAIGELFF.

The chain is built from TRBV2 and TRBJ2-1; 14 bases are shared with TRBD2. This CDR3 spans 14 amino acids. Germline values: CDR1 SNHLY, CDR2 FYNNEI. V gave up 7 bases and J gave up 6 bases; unmatched junction bases: 2. The CDR3 sequence is CASKGTSGSNEQFF. Written as DNA, the CDR3 is TGTGCCAGCAAGGGGACTAGCGGGAGCAATGAGCAGTTCTTC.

V usage is TRBV15 and J usage is TRBJ2-1; maybe TRBD2 (6 bases). V was clipped by 0 bases and J by 2 bases, with 14 bases between them. This CDR3 region has 17 residues. Per the germline V gene, CDR1 is LNHNV and CDR2 is YYDKDF (reference sequence). The CDR3 region is CATSRDRAGLTYNEQFF. Written as DNA, the CDR3 is TGTGCCACCAGCAGAGATCGAGCGGGTCTAACCTACAATGAGCAGTTCTTC.